The 19 T cell receptor beta chains listed next were all sequenced from one sample in a study of T cell clonotyping in hematopoietic cell transplantation. Time point here: recipient sample about 28 days before transplant, after cytoreduction. Sequenced by immunoSEQ multiplex PCR; TCRdb stores in-frame clones only, minus some. The sample consists of tens of thousands of clones, 95% to 97% of them appearing once. The sequenced sample was peripheral blood mononuclear cells, obtained before stem cell transplant. These TCRs come from a woman aged 45-59 years with acute myeloid leukemia. Some clones in this sample may be carry-over from other donors' samples.

V is TRBV30 and J is TRBJ1-2; perhaps TRBD1 as D (6 bases). Germline assignment: CDR1 GTSNPN and CDR2 SVGIG (reference sequence). Trimming pared 0 bases from V and 4 bases from J, leaving 15 bases between. The CDR3 has 15 residues. CDR3 DNA sequence: TGTGCCTGGAGTGTACGGGGGGGGACAATCTATGGCTACACCTTC. Translated, it gives CAWSVRGGTIYGYTF. Full variable domain (missing parts from reference TRBV30 and TRBJ1-2): SQTIHQWPATLVQPVGSPLSLECTVEGTSNPNLYWYRQAAGRGLQLLFYSVGIGQISSEVPQNLSASRPQDRQFILSSKKLLLSDSGFYLCAWSVRGGTIYGYTFGSGTRLTVV.

The rearrangement joins TRBV5-4 to TRBJ1-1; D is perhaps TRBD1 (6 bases). CDR3 size: 16 residues. In germline, CDR1 is SGHNT, CDR2 YYREEE (reference sequence). V lost 4 bases to trimming and J lost 4 bases, with 20 bases between them. The CDR3 protein is CASSAKQGSKGTEAFF. DNA for the CDR3: TGTGCCAGCAGCGCCAAACAGGGCTCAAAGGGCACTGAAGCTTTCTTT.

The V call is TRBV27, the J call TRBJ2-7, with TRBD2 identical over 9 bases. V lost 6 bases and J lost 3; bases outside the gene matches: 3. Germline CDR1 is MNHEY and CDR2 is SMNVEV (reference sequence). The CDR3 spans 13 residues. Here the CDR3 reads CASRREGGYEQYF. The CDR3 bases are TGTGCCAGCAGGCGGGAGGGGGGCTACGAGCAGTACTTC.

V usage is TRBV5-8 and J usage is TRBJ1-5; D might be TRBD1 (5 bases). From germline, CDR1 is SGHTS and CDR2 YDEGEE. With 4 bases removed from V and 1 base from J, the gap between germline ends came to 12 bases. This CDR3 spans 15 amino acids. The CDR3 bases are TGTGCCAGCAGCGGGGGGATTGAGAGCAATCAGCCCCAGCATTTT. Translation gives CASSGGIESNQPQHF.

J is TRBJ1-5 and V is TRBV28; D is perhaps TRBD1 (5 bases). CDR3 length equals 14 residues. V dropped 7 bases and J dropped 6 bases, with 16 bases sitting between them. Per the germline V gene, CDR1 is MDHEN and CDR2 is SYDVKM. The CDR3 is CASTFGAGPQPQHF. The CDR3 nucleotides are TGTGCCAGCACCTTTGGGGCAGGCCCTCAGCCCCAGCATTTT.

V usage is TRBV6-1 and J usage is TRBJ2-1; 8 nucleotides match TRBD2. Germline V gene sequence: CDR1 MNHNS, CDR2 SASEGT. The J segment lost 4 bases and the V segment lost 4 bases, leaving 3 bases of the junction unmatched. The CDR3 loop spans 14 amino acids. CDR3 region: CASSGRGGYNEQFF. CDR3 bases: TGTGCCAGCAGTGGCCGCGGGGGGTACAATGAGCAGTTCTTC.

The chain combines TRBV6-5 with TRBJ2-5; TRBD1 might be the D (5 bases). This CDR3 has 13 residues. The V gene lost 6 bases and the J gene lost 1 base, with 9 bases spanning the gap. Germline V gives CDR1 MNHEY, CDR2 SVGAGI. This CDR3 reads CASRTGAQETQYF. The CDR3 DNA is TGTGCCAGCAGGACTGGGGCCCAAGAGACCCAGTACTTC.

A single count supports this clone. V and J are TRBV19 and TRBJ1-5; a possible D gene is TRBD1 (5 bases). V was pared by 0 bases and J by 9 bases, with 15 bases between. The V gene's germline CDR1 is LNHDA and CDR2 SQIVND (reference sequence). CDR3 length: 15 amino acids. The CDR3 DNA follows: TGTGCCAGTAGTATAGATAGGAGGGGCCAGGGGCCCCAGCATTTT. Encoded protein: CASSIDRRGQGPQHF.

V gene TRBV9 combines with J gene TRBJ1-5, with D tentatively TRBD1 (5 bases). Between the trimmed V and J ends, which lost 0 bases and 4 bases, there was a span of 8 bases. The germline V gene encodes CDR1 SGDLS and CDR2 YYNGEE. The CDR3 has 14 amino acids. The CDR3: CASSVEGTNQPQHF. The CDR3 bases are TGTGCCAGCAGCGTAGAGGGGACGAATCAGCCCCAGCATTTT.

The rearrangement joins TRBV13 to TRBJ1-5, with 8 bases identical to TRBD1. The trim removed 5 bases at V and 7 bases at J, leaving 7 bases unmatched. This CDR3 spans 14 amino acids. Germline loops: CDR1 PRHDT, CDR2 FYEKMQ (reference sequence). This CDR3 is CASSPDRAGQPQHF. The CDR3, as DNA: TGTGCCAGCAGCCCGGACAGGGCGGGACAGCCCCAGCATTTT.

The rearrangement uses TRBV18 and TRBJ2-7; 7 positions agree with TRBD1. V shed 6 bases, J shed 1 base, and the junction held 6 bases outside the gene matches. CDR3 length: 14 residues. Germline V gene lookup returns CDR1 KGHSH and CDR2 LQKENI. CDR3 coding DNA: TGTGCCAGCTCTCCCCGGGACAGTTCCTACGAGCAGTACTTC. Its translation: CASSPRDSSYEQYF.

The J gene is TRBJ2-7, the V gene TRBV11-2, with 8 positions matching TRBD1. The germline gives CDR1 SGHAT, CDR2 FQNNGV. The V segment lost 3 bases and the J segment 3 bases; nucleotides outside the gene matches: 4. This CDR3 contains 14 residues. The CDR3: CASSFTGTGYEQYF. The CDR3 DNA is TGTGCCAGCAGCTTCACCGGGACAGGCTACGAGCAGTACTTC. The variable domain in full, with the rest retrieved from reference TRBV11-2 and TRBJ2-7, is EAGVAQSPRYKIIEKRQSVAFWCNPISGHATLYWYQQILGQGPKLLIQFQNNGVVDDSQLPKDRFSAERLKGVDSTLKIQPAKLEDSAVYLCASSFTGTGYEQYFGPGTRLTVT.

This clone was seen only once. The V gene is TRBV5-1, the J gene TRBJ2-1; the D call may be TRBD1 or TRBD2 (5 bases each). The CDR3 totals 15 residues. Trimming removed 4 bases at V and 9 bases at J, with 20 bases between. The germline gives CDR1 SGHRS, CDR2 YFSETQ. CDR3 loop: CASSPGTSTRGEQFF. CDR3 DNA sequence: TGCGCCAGCAGCCCCGGGACCAGTACAAGGGGTGAGCAGTTCTTC.

This clone was seen just once. J is TRBJ2-1 and V is TRBV18; 7 nucleotides align to TRBD2. Looked up from germline, CDR1 is KGHSH and CDR2 is LQKENI. There are 16 residues in the CDR3. The J segment lost 3 bases and the V segment lost 1 base, leaving 6 bases of the junction unmatched. The CDR3 spells CASSPLPGTNYNEQFF. CDR3 coding DNA: TGTGCCAGCTCACCACTACCCGGGACTAACTACAATGAGCAGTTCTTC.

The CDR3 DNA reads TGTGCCAGCAGTTTATTGGCAGCCTATGAAGCTTTCTTT. Translation gives CASSLLAAYEAFF. The V gene is TRBV28, the J gene TRBJ1-1; D ambiguous. CDR3 length equals 13 residues. The V end lost 1 base, the J end lost 7 bases, and 10 bases lay between the germline ends. CDR1 is MDHEN and CDR2 is SYDVKM in the germline V gene. Full variable domain (missing parts from reference TRBV28 and TRBJ1-1): DVKVTQSSRYLVKRTGEKVFLECVQDMDHENMFWYRQDPGLGLRLIYFSYDVKMKEKGDIPEGYSVSREKKERFSLILESASTNQTSMYLCASSLLAAYEAFFGQGTRLTVV.

The chain employs TRBV7-8 and TRBJ2-1, with 14 bases identical to TRBD2. This CDR3 region has 19 residues. V lost 5 bases to trimming and J lost 4 bases; unmatched junction nucleotides: 13. The germline V gene has CDR1 SGHVS and CDR2 FQNEAQ. The CDR3 protein is CASSRAPGTSGSSYNEQFF. The CDR3 DNA follows: TGTGCCAGCAGCAGAGCTCCCGGGACTAGCGGGAGCTCGTACAATGAGCAGTTCTTC.

J is TRBJ2-3 and V is TRBV29-1; 11 nucleotides match TRBD2. The CDR3 loop spans 14 amino acids. V lost 2 bases and J lost 6; bases outside the gene matches: 4. Germline V gene data show CDR1 as SQVTM and CDR2 as ANQGSEA. CDR3 sequence: CSVERTSGHDTQYF. The CDR3, as DNA: TGCAGCGTTGAACGGACTAGCGGGCACGATACGCAGTATTTT.

V is TRBV2 and J is TRBJ1-4; D is undetermined. Trimming removed 5 bases at V and 5 bases at J, with 9 bases between. Germline V gene lookup returns CDR1 SNHLY and CDR2 FYNNEI. The CDR3 is 13 residues long. CDR3 loop: CASSSRRNEKLFF. The CDR3, as DNA: TGTGCCAGCAGTTCCAGGAGAAATGAAAAACTGTTTTTT.

The chain links TRBV20-1 to TRBJ2-1; D is uncertain. Germline V CDR1 and CDR2: DFQATT, SNEGSKA (reference sequence). CDR3 length: 11 residues. V gave up 5 bases and J gave up 0 bases, with 2 bases separating them. The CDR3 protein is CSAPSYNEQFF. The CDR3 nucleotides are TGCAGTGCTCCCTCCTACAATGAGCAGTTCTTC.